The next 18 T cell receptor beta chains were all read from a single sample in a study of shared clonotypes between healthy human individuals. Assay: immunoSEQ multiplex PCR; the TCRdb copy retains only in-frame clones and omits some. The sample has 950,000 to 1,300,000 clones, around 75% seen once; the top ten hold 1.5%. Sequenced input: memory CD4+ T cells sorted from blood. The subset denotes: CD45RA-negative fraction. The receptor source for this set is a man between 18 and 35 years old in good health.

The CDR3 DNA sequence: TGTGCCAGCAGCTTAGATATCGGGGGGTTCCCTAGAGAGCAGTACTTC. Its translation: CASSLDIGGFPREQYF. The chain links TRBV11-2 to TRBJ2-7; 7 bases line up with TRBD2. With V trimmed by 0 bases and J by 7 bases, 12 bases remained unmatched. CDR1 and CDR2 (germline): SGHAT, FQNNGV. The CDR3 length is 16 residues.

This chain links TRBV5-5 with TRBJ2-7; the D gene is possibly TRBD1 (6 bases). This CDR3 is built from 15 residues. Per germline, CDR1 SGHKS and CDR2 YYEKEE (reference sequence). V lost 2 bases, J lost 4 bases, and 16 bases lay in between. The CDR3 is CASSFTWDKSYEQYF. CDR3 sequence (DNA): TGTGCCAGCAGCTTTACCTGGGACAAAAGTTACGAGCAGTACTTC.

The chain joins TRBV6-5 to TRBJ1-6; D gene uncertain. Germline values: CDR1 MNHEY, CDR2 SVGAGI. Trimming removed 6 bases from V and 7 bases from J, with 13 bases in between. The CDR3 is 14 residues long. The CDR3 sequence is CASSPTWVNSPLHF. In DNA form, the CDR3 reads TGTGCCAGCAGCCCCACGTGGGTAAATTCACCCCTCCACTTT.

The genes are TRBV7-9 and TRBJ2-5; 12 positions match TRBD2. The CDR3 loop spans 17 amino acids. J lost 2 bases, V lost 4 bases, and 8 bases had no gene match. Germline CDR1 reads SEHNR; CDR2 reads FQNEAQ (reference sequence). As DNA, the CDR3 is TGTGCCAGCAGCTCCCTAGCGGGAGGGGTCTATCAAGAGACCCAGTACTTC. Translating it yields CASSSLAGGVYQETQYF.

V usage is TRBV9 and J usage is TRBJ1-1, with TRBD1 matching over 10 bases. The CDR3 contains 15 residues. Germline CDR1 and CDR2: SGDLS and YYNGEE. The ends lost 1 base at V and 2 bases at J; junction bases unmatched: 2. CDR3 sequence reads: CASSVWTGGNTEAFF. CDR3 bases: TGTGCCAGCAGCGTATGGACAGGGGGAAACACTGAAGCTTTCTTT.

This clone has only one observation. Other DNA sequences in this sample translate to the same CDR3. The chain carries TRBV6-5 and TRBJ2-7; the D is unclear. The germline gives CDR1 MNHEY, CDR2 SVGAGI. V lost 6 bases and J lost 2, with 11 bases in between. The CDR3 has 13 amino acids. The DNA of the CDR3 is TGTGCCAGCAGGTCAGCAGGAACCTACGAGCAGTACTTC. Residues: CASRSAGTYEQYF.

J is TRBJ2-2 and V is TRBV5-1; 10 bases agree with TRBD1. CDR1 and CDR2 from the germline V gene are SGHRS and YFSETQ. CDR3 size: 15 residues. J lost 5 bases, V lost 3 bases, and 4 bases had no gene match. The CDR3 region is CASSWTGGQTGELFF. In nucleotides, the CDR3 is TGCGCCAGCAGCTGGACAGGGGGTCAAACCGGGGAGCTGTTTTTT.

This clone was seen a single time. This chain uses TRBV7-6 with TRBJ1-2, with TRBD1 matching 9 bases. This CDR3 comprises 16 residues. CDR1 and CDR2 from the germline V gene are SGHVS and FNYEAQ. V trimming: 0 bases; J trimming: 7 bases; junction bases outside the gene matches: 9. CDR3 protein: CASSLAGQGRSSGYTF. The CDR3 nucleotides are TGTGCCAGCAGCTTAGCGGGACAGGGCAGGTCCTCTGGCTACACCTTC.

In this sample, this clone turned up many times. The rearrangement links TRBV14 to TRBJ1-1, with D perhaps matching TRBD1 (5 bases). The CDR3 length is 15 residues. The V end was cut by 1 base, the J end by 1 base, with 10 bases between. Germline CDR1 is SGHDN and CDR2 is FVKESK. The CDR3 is CASSQGGGRNTEAFF. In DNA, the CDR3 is TGTGCCAGCAGCCAAGGGGGGGGTCGGAACACTGAAGCTTTCTTT.

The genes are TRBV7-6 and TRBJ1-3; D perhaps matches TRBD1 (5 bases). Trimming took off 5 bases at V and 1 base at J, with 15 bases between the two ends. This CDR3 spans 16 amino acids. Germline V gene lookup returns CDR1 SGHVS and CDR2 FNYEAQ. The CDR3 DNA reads TGTGCCAGCAGCAAAAATCCATCAGGGTCTGGAAACACCATATATTTT. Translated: CASSKNPSGSGNTIYF.

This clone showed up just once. The CDR3 region has the DNA TGCAGCGTTGTTGACAGGGGTAGCACAGATACGCAGTATTTT. This gives the protein CSVVDRGSTDTQYF. The chain couples TRBV29-1 to TRBJ2-3; 8 nucleotides match TRBD1. Trimming took 4 bases from V and 0 from J; bases not matched to a gene: 3. In germline, CDR1 is SQVTM, CDR2 ANQGSEA. This CDR3 spans 14 amino acids.

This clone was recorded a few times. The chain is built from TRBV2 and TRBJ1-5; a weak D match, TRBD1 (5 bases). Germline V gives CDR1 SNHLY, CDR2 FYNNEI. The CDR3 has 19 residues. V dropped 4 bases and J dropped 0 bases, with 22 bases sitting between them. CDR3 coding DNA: TGTGCCAGCAGTGGGGAAAATCAGGGTCAATGGTATAGCAATCAGCCCCAGCATTTT. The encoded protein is CASSGENQGQWYSNQPQHF.

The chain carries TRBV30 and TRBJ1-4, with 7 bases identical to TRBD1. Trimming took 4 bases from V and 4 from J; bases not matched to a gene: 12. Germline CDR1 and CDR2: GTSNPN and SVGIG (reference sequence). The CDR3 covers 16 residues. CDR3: CAWNEGTAFFNEKLFF. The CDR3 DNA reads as TGTGCCTGGAATGAGGGGACAGCTTTTTTTAATGAAAAACTGTTTTTT.

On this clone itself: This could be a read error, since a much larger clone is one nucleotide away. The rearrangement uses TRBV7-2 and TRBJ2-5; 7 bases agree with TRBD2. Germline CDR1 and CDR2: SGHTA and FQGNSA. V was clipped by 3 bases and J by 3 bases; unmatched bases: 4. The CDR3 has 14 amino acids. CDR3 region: CASSFLAEEETQYF. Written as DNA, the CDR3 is TGTGCCAGCAGCTTCCTAGCGGAGGAAGAGACCCAGTACTTC.

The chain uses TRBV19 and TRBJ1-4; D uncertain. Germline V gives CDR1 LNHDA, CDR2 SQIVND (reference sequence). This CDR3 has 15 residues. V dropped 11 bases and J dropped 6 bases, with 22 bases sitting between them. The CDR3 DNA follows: TGTGCCCCAGTACCGCTCCGGGAGGGAGATGAAAAACTGTTTTTT. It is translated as CAPVPLREGDEKLFF.

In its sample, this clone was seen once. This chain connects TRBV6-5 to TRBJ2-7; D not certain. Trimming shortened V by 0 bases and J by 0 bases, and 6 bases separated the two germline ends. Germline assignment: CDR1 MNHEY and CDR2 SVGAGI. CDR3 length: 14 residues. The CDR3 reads CASSYSSSSYEQYF. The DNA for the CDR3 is TGTGCCAGCAGTTACTCTAGTAGCTCCTACGAGCAGTACTTC.

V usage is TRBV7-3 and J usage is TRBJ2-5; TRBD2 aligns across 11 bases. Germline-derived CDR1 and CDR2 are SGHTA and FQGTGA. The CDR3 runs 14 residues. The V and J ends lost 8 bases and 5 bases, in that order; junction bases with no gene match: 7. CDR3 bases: TGTGCCAGCCTACTAGCGGGAGTGATGGAGACCCAGTACTTC. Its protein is CASLLAGVMETQYF.

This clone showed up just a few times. CDR3 DNA: TGTGCCAGTAGCCTCAGGGGTCATGGCTATGGCTACACCTTC. It codes for CASSLRGHGYGYTF. This chain connects TRBV19 to TRBJ1-2; a possible D gene is TRBD1 (6 bases). Trimming removed 6 bases from V and 4 bases from J, with 15 bases in between. The germline gives CDR1 LNHDA, CDR2 SQIVND (reference sequence). CDR3 length: 14 amino acids.